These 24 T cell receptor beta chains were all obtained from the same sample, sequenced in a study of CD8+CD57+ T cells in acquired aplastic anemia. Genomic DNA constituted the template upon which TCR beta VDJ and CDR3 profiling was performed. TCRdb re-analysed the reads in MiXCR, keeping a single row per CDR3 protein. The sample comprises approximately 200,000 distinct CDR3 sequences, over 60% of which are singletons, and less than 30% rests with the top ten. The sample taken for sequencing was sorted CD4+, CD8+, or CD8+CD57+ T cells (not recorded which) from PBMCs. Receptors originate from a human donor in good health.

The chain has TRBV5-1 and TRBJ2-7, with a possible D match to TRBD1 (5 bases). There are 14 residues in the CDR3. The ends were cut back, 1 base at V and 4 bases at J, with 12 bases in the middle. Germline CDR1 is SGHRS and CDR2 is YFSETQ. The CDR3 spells CASSLTGRDYEQYF. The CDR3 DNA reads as TGCGCCAGCAGCTTGACAGGCCGCGATTACGAGCAGTACTTC.

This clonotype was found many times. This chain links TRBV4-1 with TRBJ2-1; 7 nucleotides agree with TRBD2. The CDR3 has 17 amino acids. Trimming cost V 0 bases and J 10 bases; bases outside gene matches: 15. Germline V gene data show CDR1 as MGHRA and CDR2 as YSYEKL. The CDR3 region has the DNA TGCGCCAGCAGCCAAGACTCTTCAACGGCGGGAGCATTCGAGCAGTTCTTC. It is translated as CASSQDSSTAGAFEQFF.

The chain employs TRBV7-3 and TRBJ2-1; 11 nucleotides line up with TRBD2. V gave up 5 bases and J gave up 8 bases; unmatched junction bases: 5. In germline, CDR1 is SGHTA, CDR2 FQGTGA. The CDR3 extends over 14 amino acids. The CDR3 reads CASSIAGGRDEQFF. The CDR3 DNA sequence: TGTGCCAGCAGCATAGCGGGAGGGCGAGATGAGCAGTTCTTC.

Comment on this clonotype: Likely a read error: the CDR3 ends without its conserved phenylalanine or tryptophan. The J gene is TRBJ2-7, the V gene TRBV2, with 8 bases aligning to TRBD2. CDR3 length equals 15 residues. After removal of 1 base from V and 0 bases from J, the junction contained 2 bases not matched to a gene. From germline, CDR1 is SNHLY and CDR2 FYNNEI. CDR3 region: CASSEGAGGSYEQYL. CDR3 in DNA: TGTGCCAGCAGTGAAGGGGCGGGGGGCTCCTACGAGCAGTACCTC.

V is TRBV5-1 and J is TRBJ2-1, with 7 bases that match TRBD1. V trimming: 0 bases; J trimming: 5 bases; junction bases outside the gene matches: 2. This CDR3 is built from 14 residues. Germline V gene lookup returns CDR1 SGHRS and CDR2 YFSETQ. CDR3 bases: TGCGCCAGCAGCTTGGGGGGACAGAACAATGAGCAGTTCTTC. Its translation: CASSLGGQNNEQFF.

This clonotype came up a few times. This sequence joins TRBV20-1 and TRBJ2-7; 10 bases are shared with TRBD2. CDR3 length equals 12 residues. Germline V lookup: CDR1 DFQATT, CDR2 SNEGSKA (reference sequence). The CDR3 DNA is TGCAGCGGAGCGGGGGGGCGCGACGAGCAGTACTTC. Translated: CSGAGGRDEQYF.

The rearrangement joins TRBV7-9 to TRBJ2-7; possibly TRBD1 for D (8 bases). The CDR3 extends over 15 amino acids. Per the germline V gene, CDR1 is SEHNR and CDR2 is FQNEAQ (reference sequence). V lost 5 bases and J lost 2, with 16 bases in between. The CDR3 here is CASSAGAGQAYEQYF. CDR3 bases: TGTGCCAGCAGCGCGGGGGCGGGACAGGCCTACGAGCAGTACTTC.

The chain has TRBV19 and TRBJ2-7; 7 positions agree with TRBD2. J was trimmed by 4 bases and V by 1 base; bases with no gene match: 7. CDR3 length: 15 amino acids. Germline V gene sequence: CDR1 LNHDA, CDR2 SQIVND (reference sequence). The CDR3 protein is CASSIGGGGLYEQYF. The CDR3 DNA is TGTGCCAGTAGTATAGGGGGGGGAGGCCTATACGAGCAGTACTTC. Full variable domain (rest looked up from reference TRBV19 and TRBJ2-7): DGGITQSPKYLFRKEGQNVTLSCEQNLNHDAMYWYRQDPGQGLRLIYYSQIVNDFQKGDIAEGYSVSREKKESFPLTVTSAQKNPTAFYLCASSIGGGGLYEQYFGPGTRLTVT.

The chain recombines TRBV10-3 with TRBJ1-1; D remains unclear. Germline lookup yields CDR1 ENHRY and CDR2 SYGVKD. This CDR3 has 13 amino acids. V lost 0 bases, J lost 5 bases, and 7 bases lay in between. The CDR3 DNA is TGTGCCATCAGTGAGTCGGCTGGGACTGAAGCTTTCTTT. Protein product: CAISESAGTEAFF.

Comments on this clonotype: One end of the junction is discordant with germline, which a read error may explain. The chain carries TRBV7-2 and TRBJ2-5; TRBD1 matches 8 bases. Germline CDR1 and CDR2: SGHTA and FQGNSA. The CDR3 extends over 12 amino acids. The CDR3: CASSPDRVARNF. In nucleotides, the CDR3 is TGTGCCAGCAGCCCGGACAGGGTAGCTCGGAACTTC.

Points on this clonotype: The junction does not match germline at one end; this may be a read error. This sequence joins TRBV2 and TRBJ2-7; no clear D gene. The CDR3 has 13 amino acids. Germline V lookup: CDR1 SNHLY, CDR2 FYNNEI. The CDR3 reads CASSQRTSYEQYF. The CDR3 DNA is TGCGCCAGCAGCCAACGGACCTCCTACGAGCAGTACTTC. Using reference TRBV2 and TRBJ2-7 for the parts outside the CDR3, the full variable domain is EPEVTQTPSHQVTQMGQEVILRCVPISNHLYFYWYRQILGQKVEFLVSFYNNEISEKSEIFDDQFSVERPDGSNFTLKIRSTKLEDSAMYFCASSQRTSYEQYFGPGTRLTVT.

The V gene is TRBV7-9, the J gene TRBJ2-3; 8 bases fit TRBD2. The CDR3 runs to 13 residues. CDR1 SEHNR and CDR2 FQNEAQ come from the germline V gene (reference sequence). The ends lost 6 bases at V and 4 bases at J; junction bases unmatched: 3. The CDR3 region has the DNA TGTGCCAGCAGGGAGCGGGAGTCAGATACGCAGTATTTT. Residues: CASRERESDTQYF.

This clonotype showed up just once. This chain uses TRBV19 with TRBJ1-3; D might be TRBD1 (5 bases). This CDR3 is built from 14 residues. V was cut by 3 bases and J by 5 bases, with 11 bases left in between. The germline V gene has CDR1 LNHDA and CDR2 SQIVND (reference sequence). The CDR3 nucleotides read TGTGCCAGTAGTATGGAGCAGGGAAGAAACACCATATATTTT. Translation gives CASSMEQGRNTIYF.

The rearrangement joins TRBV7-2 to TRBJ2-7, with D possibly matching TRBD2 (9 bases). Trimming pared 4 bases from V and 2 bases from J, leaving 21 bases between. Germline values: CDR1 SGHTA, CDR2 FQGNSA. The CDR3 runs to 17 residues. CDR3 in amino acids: CASSSRGGGQATYEQYF. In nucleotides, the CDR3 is TGTGCCAGCAGCTCACGCGGGGGGGGACAGGCCACCTACGAGCAGTACTTC. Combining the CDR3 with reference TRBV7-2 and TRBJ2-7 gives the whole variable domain GAGVSQSPSNKVTEKGKDVELRCDPISGHTALYWYRQSLGQGLEFLIYFQGNSAPDKSGLPSDRFSAERTGGSVSTLTIQRTQQEDSAVYLCASSSRGGGQATYEQYFGPGTRLTVT.

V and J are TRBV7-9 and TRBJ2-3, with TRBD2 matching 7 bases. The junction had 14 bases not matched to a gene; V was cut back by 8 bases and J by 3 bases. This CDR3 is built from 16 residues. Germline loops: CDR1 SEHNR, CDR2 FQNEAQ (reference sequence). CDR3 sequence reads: CASSGGVSDFTDTQYF. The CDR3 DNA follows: TGTGCCAGCTCTGGGGGGGTATCGGACTTTACAGATACGCAGTATTTT.

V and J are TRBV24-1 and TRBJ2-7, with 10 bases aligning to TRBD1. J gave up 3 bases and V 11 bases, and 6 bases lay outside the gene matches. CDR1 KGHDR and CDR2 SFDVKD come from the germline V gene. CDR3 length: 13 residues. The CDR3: CAMARDRGYEQYF. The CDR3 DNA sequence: TGTGCCATGGCCCGGGACAGGGGCTACGAGCAGTACTTC.

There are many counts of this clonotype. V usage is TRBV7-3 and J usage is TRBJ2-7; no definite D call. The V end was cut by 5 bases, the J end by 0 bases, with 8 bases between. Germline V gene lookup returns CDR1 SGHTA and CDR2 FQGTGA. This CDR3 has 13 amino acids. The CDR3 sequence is CASSMDVSYEQYF. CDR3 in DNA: TGTGCCAGCAGCATGGACGTCTCCTACGAGCAGTACTTC. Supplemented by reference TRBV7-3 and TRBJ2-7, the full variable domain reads GAGVSQTPSNKVTEKGKYVELRCDPISGHTALYWYRQSLGQGPEFLIYFQGTGAADDSGLPNDRFFAVRPEGSVSTLKIQRTERGDSAVYLCASSMDVSYEQYFGPGTRLTVT.

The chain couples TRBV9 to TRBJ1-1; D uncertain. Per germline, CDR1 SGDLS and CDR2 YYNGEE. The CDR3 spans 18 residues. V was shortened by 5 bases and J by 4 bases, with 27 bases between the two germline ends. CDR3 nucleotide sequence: TGTGCCAGCAGTTCTGAAGATCTGAGGCCTTTGTTGTCCACTGAAGCTTTCTTT. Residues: CASSSEDLRPLLSTEAFF.

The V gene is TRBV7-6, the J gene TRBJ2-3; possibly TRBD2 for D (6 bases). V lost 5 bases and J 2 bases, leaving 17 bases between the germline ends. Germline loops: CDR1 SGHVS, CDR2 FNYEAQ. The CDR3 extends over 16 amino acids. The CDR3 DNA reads TGTGCCAGCAGCCCCCGTAGCGGTACCTCCACAGATACGCAGTATTTT. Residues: CASSPRSGTSTDTQYF.

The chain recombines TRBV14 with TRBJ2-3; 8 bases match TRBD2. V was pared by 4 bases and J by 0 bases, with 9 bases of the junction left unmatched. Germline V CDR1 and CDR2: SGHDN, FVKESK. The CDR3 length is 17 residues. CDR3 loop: CASSPFSGGGSTDTQYF. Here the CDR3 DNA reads TGTGCCAGCAGCCCCTTCAGCGGGGGAGGCAGCACAGATACGCAGTATTTT.

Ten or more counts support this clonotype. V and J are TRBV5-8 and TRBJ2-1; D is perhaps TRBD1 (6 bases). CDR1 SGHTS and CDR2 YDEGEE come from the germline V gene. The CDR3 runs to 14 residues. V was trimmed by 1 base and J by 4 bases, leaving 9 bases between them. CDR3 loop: CASSLPDRYNEQFF. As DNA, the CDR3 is TGTGCCAGCAGCTTGCCGGACAGATACAATGAGCAGTTCTTC. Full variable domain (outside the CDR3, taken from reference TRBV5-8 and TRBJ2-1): EAGVTQSPTHLIKTRGQQATLRCSPISGHTSVYWYQQALGLGLQFLLWYDEGEERNRGNFPPRFSGRQFPNYSSELNVNALELEDSALYLCASSLPDRYNEQFFGPGTRLTVL.

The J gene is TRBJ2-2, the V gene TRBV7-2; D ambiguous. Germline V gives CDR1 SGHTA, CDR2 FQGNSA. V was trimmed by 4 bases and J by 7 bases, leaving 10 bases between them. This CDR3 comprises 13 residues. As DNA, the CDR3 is TGTGCCAGCAGCTCAAAACGAAACGGGGAGCTGTTTTTT. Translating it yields CASSSKRNGELFF.

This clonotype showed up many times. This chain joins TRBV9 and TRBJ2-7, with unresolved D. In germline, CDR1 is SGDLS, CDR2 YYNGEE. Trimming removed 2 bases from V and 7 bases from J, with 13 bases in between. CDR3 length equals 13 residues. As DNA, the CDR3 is TGTGCCAGCAGCGTTAATCCCCGTTGGGAGCAGTACTTC. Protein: CASSVNPRWEQYF.

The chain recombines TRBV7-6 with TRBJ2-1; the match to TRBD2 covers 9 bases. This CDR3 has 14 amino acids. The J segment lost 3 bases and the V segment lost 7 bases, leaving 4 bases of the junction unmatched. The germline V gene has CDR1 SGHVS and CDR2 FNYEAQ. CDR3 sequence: CASTAGGYYNEQFF. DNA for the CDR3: TGTGCCAGCACGGCGGGGGGGTACTACAATGAGCAGTTCTTC. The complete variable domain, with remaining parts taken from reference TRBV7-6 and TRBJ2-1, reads GAGVSQSPRYKVTKRGQDVALRCDPISGHVSLYWYRQALGQGPEFLTYFNYEAQQDKSGLPNDRFSAERPEGSISTLTIQRTEQRDSAMYRCASTAGGYYNEQFFGPGTRLTVL.